This record covers a single T cell receptor beta chain. This sample was taken from a study of CD8 T cells in ankylosing spondylitis. 5'-RACE, quantitative and with molecular barcodes, yielded the TCR beta libraries. TCRdb re-derived calls from the 5' RACE reads in MiXCR, one entry per CDR3 protein. Found here are roughly 220,000 distinct CDR3 sequences, about 10% of them singletons; the top ten hold roughly a fifth. Losses at the gene ends were 6 bases for V and 0 bases for J; bases not matched to a gene: 5. The CDR3 runs to 14 residues. Germline CDR1 is LGHDT and CDR2 is YNNKEL (reference sequence). This sequence joins TRBV3-1 and TRBJ2-7; 7 bases agree with TRBD1. The receptor was isolated from a male donor with ankylosing spondylitis or in good health (not recorded which). Source material: blood, either unsorted or a sorted T cell fraction (not recorded which). The CDR3 loop is CASRMTGRSYEQYF. Here the CDR3 DNA reads TGTGCCAGCAGGATGACAGGGCGCTCCTACGAGCAGTACTTC.